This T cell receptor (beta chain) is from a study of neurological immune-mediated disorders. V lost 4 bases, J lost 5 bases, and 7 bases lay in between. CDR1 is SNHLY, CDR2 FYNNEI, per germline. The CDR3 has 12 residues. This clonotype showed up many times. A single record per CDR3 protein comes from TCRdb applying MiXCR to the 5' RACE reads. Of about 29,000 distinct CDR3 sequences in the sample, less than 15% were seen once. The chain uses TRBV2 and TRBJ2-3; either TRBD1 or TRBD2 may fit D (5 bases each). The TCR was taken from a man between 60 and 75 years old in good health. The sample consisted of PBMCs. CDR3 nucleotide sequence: TGTGCCAGCAGTGTGGGGGAAGATACGCAGTATTTT. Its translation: CASSVGEDTQYF.